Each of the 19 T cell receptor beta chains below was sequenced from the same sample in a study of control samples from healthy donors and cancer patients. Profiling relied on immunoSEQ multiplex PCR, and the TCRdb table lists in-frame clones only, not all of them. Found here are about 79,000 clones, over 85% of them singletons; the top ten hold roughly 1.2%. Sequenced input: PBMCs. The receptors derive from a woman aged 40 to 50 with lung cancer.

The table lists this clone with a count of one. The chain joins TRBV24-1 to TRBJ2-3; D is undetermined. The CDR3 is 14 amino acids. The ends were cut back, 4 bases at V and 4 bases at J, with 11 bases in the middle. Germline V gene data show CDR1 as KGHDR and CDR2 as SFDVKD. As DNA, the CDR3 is TGTGCCACCAGTGACCTTGCCAAGCCAGATACGCAGTATTTT. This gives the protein CATSDLAKPDTQYF.

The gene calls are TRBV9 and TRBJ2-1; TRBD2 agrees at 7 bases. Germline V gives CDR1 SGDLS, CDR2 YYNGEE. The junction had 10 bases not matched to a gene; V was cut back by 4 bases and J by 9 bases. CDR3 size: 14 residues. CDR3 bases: TGTGCCAGCAGCCCCAGCGGGGTCCTGGGTGAGCAGTTCTTC. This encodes CASSPSGVLGEQFF.

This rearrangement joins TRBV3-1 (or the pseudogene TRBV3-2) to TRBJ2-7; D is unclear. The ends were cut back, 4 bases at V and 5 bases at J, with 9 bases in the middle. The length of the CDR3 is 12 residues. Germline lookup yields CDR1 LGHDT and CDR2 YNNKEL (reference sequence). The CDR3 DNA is TGTGCCAGCAGCCCCGATTATCACGAGCAGTACTTC. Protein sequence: CASSPDYHEQYF.

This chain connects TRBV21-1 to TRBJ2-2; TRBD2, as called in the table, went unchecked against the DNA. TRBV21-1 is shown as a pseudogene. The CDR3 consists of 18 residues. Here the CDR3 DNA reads TGTGCCAGCAGCATTAACGGCGCGGGGCAGGGGAACACCGGGGAGCTGTTTTTT. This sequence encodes CASSINGAGQGNTGELFF.

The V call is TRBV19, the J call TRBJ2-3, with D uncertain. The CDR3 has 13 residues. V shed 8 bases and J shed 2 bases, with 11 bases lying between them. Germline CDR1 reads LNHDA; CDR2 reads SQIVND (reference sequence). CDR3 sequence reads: CASASGSTDTQYF. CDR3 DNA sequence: TGTGCCAGTGCCTCCGGGTCCACAGATACGCAGTATTTT.

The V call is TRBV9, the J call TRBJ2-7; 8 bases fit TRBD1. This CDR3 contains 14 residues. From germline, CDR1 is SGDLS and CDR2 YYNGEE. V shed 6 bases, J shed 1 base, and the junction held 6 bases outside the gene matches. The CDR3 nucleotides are TGTGCCAGCACCAGGACAGGGACGTCCTACGAGCAGTACTTC. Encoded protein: CASTRTGTSYEQYF.

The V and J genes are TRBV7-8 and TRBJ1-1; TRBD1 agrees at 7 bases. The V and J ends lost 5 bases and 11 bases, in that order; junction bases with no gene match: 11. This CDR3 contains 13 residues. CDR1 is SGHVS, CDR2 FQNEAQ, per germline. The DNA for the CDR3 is TGTGCCAGCAGCCCTTGGACAGGTGGGAACGCTTTCTTT. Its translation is CASSPWTGGNAFF.

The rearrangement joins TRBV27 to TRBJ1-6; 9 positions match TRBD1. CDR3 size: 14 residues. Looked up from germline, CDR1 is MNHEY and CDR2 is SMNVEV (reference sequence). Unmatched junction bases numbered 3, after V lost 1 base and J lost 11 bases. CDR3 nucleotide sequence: TGTGCCAGCAGTTTATACAGGGGGCTAACACCCCTCCACTTT. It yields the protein CASSLYRGLTPLHF.

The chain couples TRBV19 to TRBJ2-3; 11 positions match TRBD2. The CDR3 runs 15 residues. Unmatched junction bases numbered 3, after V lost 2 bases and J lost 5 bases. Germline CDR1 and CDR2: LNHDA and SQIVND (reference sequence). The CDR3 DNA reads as TGTGCCAGTAGTATAACTAGCGGGGGCGGAGATACGCAGTATTTT. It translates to CASSITSGGGDTQYF.

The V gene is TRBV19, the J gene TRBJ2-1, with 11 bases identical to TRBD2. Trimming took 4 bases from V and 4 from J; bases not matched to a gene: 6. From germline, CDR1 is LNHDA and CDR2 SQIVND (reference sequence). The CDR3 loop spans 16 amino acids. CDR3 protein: CASSNGLAGGYNEQFF. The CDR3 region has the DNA TGTGCCAGTAGTAATGGGTTAGCGGGGGGGTACAATGAGCAGTTCTTC. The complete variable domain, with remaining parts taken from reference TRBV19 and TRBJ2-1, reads DGGITQSPKYLFRKEGQNVTLSCEQNLNHDAMYWYRQDPGQGLRLIYYSQIVNDFQKGDIAEGYSVSREKKESFPLTVTSAQKNPTAFYLCASSNGLAGGYNEQFFGPGTRLTVL.

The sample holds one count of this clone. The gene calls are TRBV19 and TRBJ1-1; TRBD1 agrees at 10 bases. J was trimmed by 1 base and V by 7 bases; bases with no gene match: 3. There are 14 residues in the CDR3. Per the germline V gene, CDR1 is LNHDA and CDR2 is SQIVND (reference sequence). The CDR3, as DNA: TGTGCCAGTACCTGGGACAGGGGGAACACTGAAGCTTTCTTT. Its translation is CASTWDRGNTEAFF.

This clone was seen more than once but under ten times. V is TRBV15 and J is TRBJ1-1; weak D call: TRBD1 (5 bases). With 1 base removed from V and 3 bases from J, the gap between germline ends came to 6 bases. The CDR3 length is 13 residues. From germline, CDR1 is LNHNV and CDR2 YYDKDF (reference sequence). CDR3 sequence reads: CATSRGGDTEAFF. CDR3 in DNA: TGTGCCACCAGCAGAGGAGGGGACACTGAAGCTTTCTTT.

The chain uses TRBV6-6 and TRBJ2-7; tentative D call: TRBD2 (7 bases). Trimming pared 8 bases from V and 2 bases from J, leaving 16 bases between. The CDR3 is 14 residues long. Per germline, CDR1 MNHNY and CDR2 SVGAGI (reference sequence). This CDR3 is CASVRGGAPYEQYF. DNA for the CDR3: TGTGCCAGCGTCAGAGGGGGGGCCCCCTACGAGCAGTACTTC.

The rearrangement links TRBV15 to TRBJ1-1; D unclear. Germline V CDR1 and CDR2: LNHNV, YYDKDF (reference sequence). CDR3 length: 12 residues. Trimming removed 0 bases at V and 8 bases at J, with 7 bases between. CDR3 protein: CATSRDQDEAFF. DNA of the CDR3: TGTGCCACCAGCAGAGATCAGGACGAAGCTTTCTTT.

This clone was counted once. As DNA, the CDR3 is TGTGCCAGCAGTTCCTCTAGAAGGACAGATACGCAGTATTTT. Translated: CASSSSRRTDTQYF. The rearrangement uses TRBV6-2 or TRBV6-3 and TRBJ2-3; D gene uncertain. Germline V gene lookup returns CDR1 MNHEY and CDR2 SVGEGT. Trimming took off 4 bases at V and 3 bases at J, with 11 bases between the two ends. This CDR3 is built from 14 residues.

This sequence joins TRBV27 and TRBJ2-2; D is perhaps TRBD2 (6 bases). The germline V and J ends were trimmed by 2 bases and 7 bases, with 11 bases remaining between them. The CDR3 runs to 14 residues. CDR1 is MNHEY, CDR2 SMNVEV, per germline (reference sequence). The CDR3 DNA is TGTGCCAGCAGTTTAGGGACTTGGAACGGGGAGCTGTTTTTT. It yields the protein CASSLGTWNGELFF.

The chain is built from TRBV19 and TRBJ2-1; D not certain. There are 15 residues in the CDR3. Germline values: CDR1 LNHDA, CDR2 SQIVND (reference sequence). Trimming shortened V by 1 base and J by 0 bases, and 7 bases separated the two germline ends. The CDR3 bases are TGTGCCAGTAGTATAGTGCAAAGCTCCTACAATGAGCAGTTCTTC. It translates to CASSIVQSSYNEQFF.

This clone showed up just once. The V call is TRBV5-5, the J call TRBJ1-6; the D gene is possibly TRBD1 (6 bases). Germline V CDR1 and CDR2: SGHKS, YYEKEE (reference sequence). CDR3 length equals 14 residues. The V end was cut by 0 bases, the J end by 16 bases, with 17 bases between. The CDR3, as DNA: TGTGCCAGCAGCTTGGGCCCGGGACACCAAGAACTCCACTTT. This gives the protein CASSLGPGHQELHF.

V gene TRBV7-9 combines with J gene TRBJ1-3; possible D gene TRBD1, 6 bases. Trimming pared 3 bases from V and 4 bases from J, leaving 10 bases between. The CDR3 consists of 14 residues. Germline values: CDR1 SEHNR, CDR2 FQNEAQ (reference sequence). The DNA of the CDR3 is TGTGCCAGCAGCTTTGGGGGGCCAGGAAACACCATATATTTT. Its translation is CASSFGGPGNTIYF.